The rows below give T cell receptor beta chains drawn from one sample of a study of early T cells in non-severe SARS-CoV-2 infection. TCRdb recomputed calls from the 5' RACE reads with MiXCR, one row per CDR3 protein. The sample lists over 60,000 distinct CDR3 sequences; roughly 14% were seen once. The sequenced sample consisted of whole blood. Receptor source: an adult who was a healthcare worker with PCR-confirmed SARS-CoV-2 infection or an uninfected control (not recorded which). CDR3s include the opening cysteine and the closing phenylalanine or tryptophan. D genes are given only for firm matches. Not every row has a clone size; where given, it reads once, few, many or a size class.

j_call,v_call,clone_size,d_call,cdr3_nt,cdr3_aa
TRBJ2-5,TRBV7-9,NA,TRBD2,TGTGCCAGCAGCACTAGCGGGGGGAGCCAAGAGACCCAGTACTTC,CASSTSGGSQETQYF
TRBJ2-2,TRBV7-7,many,NA,TGTGCTAGCAGCCCACAGGGAGGTGGAACCGGGGAGCTGTTTTTT,CASSPQGGGTGELFF
TRBJ2-7,TRBV7-2,NA,TRBD1,TGTGCCAGCAGGCCGACAGGGCACCGGGAGCAGTACTTC,CASRPTGHREQYF
TRBJ2-4,TRBV7-8,many,NA,TGTGCCAGCAGCTTAAGGGACCCGATAGCCAAAAACATTCAGTACTTC,CASSLRDPIAKNIQYF
TRBJ1-2,TRBV15,few,NA,TGTGCCACCAGCAGAGATCGAACCTCCTATGGCTACACCTTC,CATSRDRTSYGYTF
TRBJ1-6,TRBV11-2,NA,NA,TGTGCCAGCAGCCGGACCAATTCACCCCTCCACTTT,CASSRTNSPLHF
TRBJ2-5,TRBV6-5,few,NA,TGTGCCAGCAGTTACCGCCAGGAGGCAGAGACCCAGTACTTC,CASSYRQEAETQYF
TRBJ1-1,TRBV7-6,few,NA,TGTGCCAGCAGCTTAGTATCAGGGGCTATGAACACTGAAGCTTTCTTT,CASSLVSGAMNTEAFF
TRBJ1-3,TRBV29-1,NA,NA,TGCAGCGCTACACGAGACGCTGGAAACACCATATATTTT,CSATRDAGNTIYF
TRBJ2-3,TRBV9,NA,NA,TGTGCCAGCAGCCCGGACGGGATGAGCACAGATACGCAGTATTTT,CASSPDGMSTDTQYF
TRBJ2-7,TRBV6-5,few,NA,TGTGCCAGCAGTTACGGAGCAGGGCCCACCTACGAGCAGTACTTC,CASSYGAGPTYEQYF
TRBJ2-3,TRBV19,few,NA,TGTGCCAGTAGGCGGGACACAGATACGCAGTATTTT,CASRRDTDTQYF
TRBJ2-5,TRBV9,few,NA,TGTGCCAGCAGCGCCACGGGACTCGAATACCCAGAGACCCAGTACTTC,CASSATGLEYPETQYF
TRBJ1-1,TRBV27,many,NA,TGTGCCAGCAGTTTTGGACCGAACACTGAAGCTTTCTTT,CASSFGPNTEAFF
TRBJ2-2,TRBV11-2,few,TRBD1,TGTGCCAGCAGCGCTAGACAGGGGGCGGGCTATTACGCCGGGGAGCTTTTTTTT,CASSARQGAGYYAGELFF
TRBJ1-1,TRBV2,few,NA,TGTGCCAGCAGTGTAGGGCCCACTGAAGCTTTCTTT,CASSVGPTEAFF
TRBJ2-2,TRBV7-3,NA,NA,TGTGCCAGCAGGGGATCGGGGTCGGGGGAGCTGTTTTTT,CASRGSGSGELFF
TRBJ1-1,TRBV4-3,few,NA,TGCGCCAGCAGCCAAGATCGGGGGGCGAACACTGAAGCTTTCTTT,CASSQDRGANTEAFF
TRBJ2-7,TRBV11-2,NA,TRBD1,TGTGCCAGCAGCTTTCCCGCAGGGACCCCGGGACAGACTTCCTACGAGCAGTACTTC,CASSFPAGTPGQTSYEQYF
TRBJ2-7,TRBV3-1,few,TRBD2,TGTGCCAGCAGCCCCAACCCCGCGGGGGTCTACGAGCAGTACTTC,CASSPNPAGVYEQYF
TRBJ1-1,TRBV25-1,many,TRBD1,TGTGCCAGCAGTGCCCGACAGGGGGATTCCATGAACACTGAAGCTTTCTTT,CASSARQGDSMNTEAFF
TRBJ1-2,TRBV7-9,NA,NA,TGTGCCAGCAGCTTAGAGGAACCTAACTATGGCTACACCTTC,CASSLEEPNYGYTF
TRBJ1-1,TRBV20-1,many,NA,TGCAGTGGTCGGGGAGGGTATGACACTGAAGCTTTCTTT,CSGRGGYDTEAFF
TRBJ2-2,TRBV6-1,NA,TRBD1,TGTGCCAGCAGGGACAGGGGCGGGCACACCGGGGAGCTGTTTTTT,CASRDRGGHTGELFF
TRBJ2-2,TRBV7-3,many,NA,TGTGCCAGCAGCTCCCGAGTCACCGGGGAGCTGTTTTTT,CASSSRVTGELFF
TRBJ1-1,TRBV6-5,many,NA,TGTGCCAGCAGTTCACGACAGGCTGAAGCTTTCTTT,CASSSRQAEAFF
TRBJ1-1,TRBV9,few,NA,TGTGCCAGCAGCGTCACGGTAGCAACTGAAGCTTTCTTT,CASSVTVATEAFF
TRBJ2-2,TRBV12-3/TRBV12-4,NA,TRBD2,TGTGCCAGCAGTTCCACTTGGACTAGCGGGGGCACCGGGGAGCTGTTTTTT,CASSSTWTSGGTGELFF
TRBJ1-5,TRBV12-3/TRBV12-4,NA,NA,TGTGCCAGCAGCCCGAGGACAGCCAACCAAAGCAATCAGCCCCAGCATTTT,CASSPRTANQSNQPQHF
TRBJ2-3,TRBV4-3,many,NA,TGCGCCAGCAGCCAAGATCGTACAGGAGAGGCAGATACGCAGTATTTT,CASSQDRTGEADTQYF
TRBJ2-7,TRBV5-5,many,NA,TGTGCCAGCAGCTTGGAGAGATACGAGCAGTACTTC,CASSLERYEQYF
TRBJ1-1,TRBV29-1,few,TRBD1,TGCAGCGTTGAGGGAACAGGGGATCGCACTGAAGCTTTCTTT,CSVEGTGDRTEAFF
TRBJ1-3,TRBV29-1,many,NA,TGCAGCGTTGAGATTGGAAACACCATATATTTT,CSVEIGNTIYF
TRBJ1-6,TRBV18,many,TRBD1,TGTGCCAGCTCACCACGCGGGACAGGGGACTCGAGATCACCCCTCCACTTT,CASSPRGTGDSRSPLHF
TRBJ2-5,TRBV5-6,few,NA,TGTGCCAGCAGCTTGCCTCCTGAAGAGACCCAGTACTTC,CASSLPPEETQYF
TRBJ1-1,TRBV2,NA,TRBD1,TGTGCCAGCAGGGGGACAGCGAACACTGAAGCTTTCTTT,CASRGTANTEAFF
TRBJ1-1,TRBV2,few,NA,TGTGCCTCCCGCCGTGAGGCGGACACTGAAGCTTTCTTT,CASRREADTEAFF
TRBJ1-2,TRBV29-1,few,NA,TGCAGCGCCATGTTAGGGATTACTGGCTACACCTTC,CSAMLGITGYTF
TRBJ2-1,TRBV11-2,few,NA,TGTGCCAGCAGCTTGGGGCGGAGCCGAATTATAGATGAGCAGTTCTTC,CASSLGRSRIIDEQFF